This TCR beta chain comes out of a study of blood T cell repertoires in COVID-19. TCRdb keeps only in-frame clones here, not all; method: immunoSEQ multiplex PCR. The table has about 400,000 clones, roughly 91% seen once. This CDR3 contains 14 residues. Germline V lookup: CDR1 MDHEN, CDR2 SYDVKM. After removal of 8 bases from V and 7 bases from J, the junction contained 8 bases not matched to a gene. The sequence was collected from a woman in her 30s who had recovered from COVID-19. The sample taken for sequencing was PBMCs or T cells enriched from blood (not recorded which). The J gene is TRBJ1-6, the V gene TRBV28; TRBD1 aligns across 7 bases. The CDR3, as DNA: TGTGCCAGCGCCGGAGGGACAGCGAATTCACCCCTCCACTTT. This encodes CASAGGTANSPLHF.